This entry is about one TCR beta chain. Antigen unknown. The data are from a study of T cells expressing NK-cell markers. Study-level background: Underlying the TCR beta repertoires were sorted CD3+CD56+NKG2C+, CD3+CD56+NKG2C- and CD3+CD56-NKG2C+ T cells. Seven HCMV-seropositive donors and one seronegative donor made up the eight sequenced donors.

General observations from the study: Unclear, still, was the HCMV specificity of the expanded NKG2C+ T cell clones.

TCRdb re-called the 5' RACE reads and catalogs CDR3 proteins one per entry, DNA excluded. In all, the sample yields roughly 150,000 distinct CDR3 sequences. CDR3 length: 12 residues. CDR1 is DFQATT and CDR2 is SNEGSKA in the germline V gene (reference sequence). V usage is TRBV20-1 and J usage is TRBJ2-1; TCRdb calls TRBD1, which cannot be checked without DNA. This receptor was obtained from a man aged 18-75 years in good health. The sample comprised blood T cells: a sorted CD56 or NKG2C T cell subset, CD4+ or CD8+ T cells, or bulk PBMC T cells (not recorded which). This CDR3 is CSVSGDWYEQFF.